The TCR beta chain under discussion was sequenced for a study of blood T cell repertoires in COVID-19. Original processing notes: Quantification of nucleated cells was approximated via reference gene primer amplification. TCRdb keeps only in-frame clones here, not all; method: immunoSEQ multiplex PCR. The DNA was the basis for D and trimming; V, J and clone size are from that table. The table lists fewer than 250,000 clones, about 80% of them singletons. CDR3 size: 13 residues. CDR1 and CDR2 from the germline V gene are SGHNT and YYREEE (reference sequence). V shed 3 bases and J shed 10 bases, with 13 bases lying between them. This clone was detected once.

Sequencing input: PBMCs or T cells enriched from blood (not recorded which). This receptor was taken from a woman aged 45-59 years who had been exposed to COVID-19. The V gene is TRBV5-4, the J gene TRBJ1-4; D possibly corresponds to TRBD1 (5 bases). The CDR3 DNA sequence: TGTGCCAGCAGCTCCGGGGGTAGGGGAAAACTGTTTTTT. It encodes CASSSGGRGKLFF.